This T cell receptor beta chain was observed in a study of blood T cells in healthy people across ages. This clonotype was observed a few times. The authors ran a second PCR of about 6 to 11 cycles using a sample-barcoded 5' primer and a J-beta primer mix. TCRdb reprocessed the 5' RACE reads via MiXCR and lists one record per CDR3 protein. The top ten hold 5.5% to 8% of the sample, which has roughly 1.4 million distinct CDR3 sequences, approximately 63% seen once. Germline V gene lookup returns CDR1 MGHDK and CDR2 SYGVNS. V lost 3 bases and J lost 9; bases outside the gene matches: 15. This CDR3 has 17 amino acids.

The specimen was blood. This sequence joins TRBV25-1 and TRBJ2-1, with 9 bases matching TRBD2. The receptor was derived from a young man in good health. The CDR3 spells CASSDPVGSGRVGEQFF. CDR3 DNA sequence: TGTGCCAGCAGTGACCCCGTCGGTAGCGGGAGAGTGGGTGAGCAGTTCTTC.